Listed below are T cell receptor beta chains from one sample, sequenced in a study of blood T cell repertoires in COVID-19. Repertoires were generated with immunoSEQ multiplex PCR, while TCRdb's copy carries only in-frame clones and drops some. The repertoire holds 400,000 to 550,000 clones, about 90% seen once, with roughly 1.8% in the top ten. The sample consisted of PBMCs or T cells enriched from blood (not recorded which). These receptors all stem from a woman aged 18 to 35 with acute COVID-19. Both conserved end residues are part of each CDR3. Fields, in order: V gene, J gene, clone size, D gene, CDR3 DNA, CDR3 protein. The D gene is left open where the match is weak. Part of the rows lack a size; the others show once, few, many or a class for expanded clones.

>TRBV9|TRBJ1-1|NA|TRBD1
TGTGCCAGCAGCGTCCTTACCGGGACAGCGAACACTGAAGCTTTCTTT
CASSVLTGTANTEAFF
>TRBV18|TRBJ2-3|NA|NA
TGTGCCAGCTCACTCAACCGAGGAGATACGCAGTATTTT
CASSLNRGDTQYF
>TRBV2|TRBJ2-7|NA|NA
TGTGCCAGCAAAAACGACAGAAGCTCCTACGAGCAGTACTTC
CASKNDRSSYEQYF
>TRBV12-3/TRBV12-4|TRBJ2-1|NA|NA
TGTGCCAGCAGTTTGGGGCCATACAATGAGCAGTTCTTC
CASSLGPYNEQFF
>TRBV6-2/TRBV6-3|TRBJ2-7|NA|NA
TGTGCCAGCAGTGGGGCCGCTTTAGGCGAGCAGTACTTC
CASSGAALGEQYF
>TRBV7-9|TRBJ2-5|few|TRBD2
TGTGCCAGCAGCTCAACTAGCGGGGGGGCAGAGACCCAGTACTTC
CASSSTSGGAETQYF
>TRBV5-1|TRBJ1-2|NA|NA
TGCGCCAGCAGCCCTGTCGGCGGGGACTATGGCTACACCTTC
CASSPVGGDYGYTF
>TRBV7-3|TRBJ1-1|NA|TRBD1
TGTGCCAGCAGCCCGACAGGGGGTTACGCTGAAGCTTTCTTT
CASSPTGGYAEAFF
>TRBV12-3/TRBV12-4|TRBJ1-1|NA|NA
TGTGCCACCGGGGTGGATGAAGCTTTCTTT
CATGVDEAFF
>TRBV12-3/TRBV12-4|TRBJ1-2|NA|NA
TGTGCCAGCAGCCTTACAGGACACTATGGCTACACCTTC
CASSLTGHYGYTF
>TRBV7-7|TRBJ2-7|NA|NA
TGTGCTAGCAGCTTAGACTTAGGACAGAGCTACGAGCAGTACTTC
CASSLDLGQSYEQYF
>TRBV19|TRBJ1-1|NA|TRBD1
TGTGCCAGTAGAAACAGGGGGGGGATGAACACTGAAGCTTTCTTT
CASRNRGGMNTEAFF
>TRBV4-3|TRBJ2-2|once|TRBD2
TGCGCCAGCAGCCAAGTATACAGCGGGGTTAACACCGGGGAGCTGTTTTTT
CASSQVYSGVNTGELFF
>TRBV7-2|TRBJ1-2|few|TRBD1
TGTGCCAGCAGCTTAGACCGGACAGGTTATGGCTACACCTTC
CASSLDRTGYGYTF
>TRBV19|TRBJ2-1|NA|TRBD2
TGTGCCAGTAGTTGGGGGACTAGCGGGAGGGGACACAATGAGCAGTTCTTC
CASSWGTSGRGHNEQFF
>TRBV27|TRBJ1-2|NA|NA
TGTGCCAGCACTCCATCGACAGGCAACTATGGCTACACCTTC
CASTPSTGNYGYTF
>TRBV7-2|TRBJ1-5|NA|NA
TGTGCCAGCAGCTTAGGTCTTGGGGGGGCCGGGGGCAATCAGCCCCAGCATTTT
CASSLGLGGAGGNQPQHF
>TRBV7-8|TRBJ2-1|NA|NA
TGTGCCAGCAGCTCCGGTCCCACTCCAGGGCAGTTCTTC
CASSSGPTPGQFF
>TRBV28|TRBJ2-3|once|TRBD2
TGTGCCAGCAGTTACGCACCCGGGACTAGCGGAGACCACACAGATACGCAGTATTTT
CASSYAPGTSGDHTDTQYF
>TRBV20-1|TRBJ2-7|NA|NA
TGCAGTGTCCCGGGTGCCTACGAGCAGTACTTC
CSVPGAYEQYF
>TRBV6-2/TRBV6-3|TRBJ1-1|NA|NA
TGTGCCAGCAGTTTCCCTATACGGACAGCGAACACTGAAGCTTTCTTT
CASSFPIRTANTEAFF
>TRBV23-1|TRBJ1-5|NA|NA
TGCGCCAGCAATCTCACTGGGAGGAGGAATCAGCCCCAGCATTTT
CASNLTGRRNQPQHF
>TRBV3-1/TRBV3-2|TRBJ1-2|few|NA
TGTGCCAGCAGCCAAAGCGCGGGGGCAGGTGGAGATGGCTACACCTTC
CASSQSAGAGGDGYTF
>TRBV9|TRBJ2-3|NA|TRBD2
TGTGCCAGCAGCGCAACGACTAGCGGGGGGGAGATAGATACGCAGTATTTT
CASSATTSGGEIDTQYF
>TRBV19|TRBJ1-5|NA|NA
TGTGCCAGTAGTATACGCACAGAAAATCAGCCCCAGCATTTT
CASSIRTENQPQHF
>TRBV19|TRBJ1-5|NA|TRBD1
TGTGCCAGTAGGAAAACAGGGGTGGGACAGCCCCAGCATTTT
CASRKTGVGQPQHF
>TRBV12-3/TRBV12-4|TRBJ1-1|NA|NA
TGTGCCAGCAGTTTTATAGTCACTGAAGCTTTCTTT
CASSFIVTEAFF
>TRBV2|TRBJ2-7|NA|NA
TGTGCCAGCAGTCGGGGCTCCTACGAGCAGTACTTC
CASSRGSYEQYF
>TRBV29-1|TRBJ2-7|NA|TRBD1
TGCAGCGTTGCGGCAGGGGGCGCCGGAAGGTACGAGCAGTACTTC
CSVAAGGAGRYEQYF
>TRBV6-6|TRBJ1-2|NA|NA
TGTGCCAGCAGTTACTCTCCGGACAGCCACTATGGCTACACCTTC
CASSYSPDSHYGYTF
>TRBV13|TRBJ1-3|few|NA
TGTGCCAGCAGCTTACGGGGAGCCTCTGGAAACACCATATATTTT
CASSLRGASGNTIYF
>TRBV10-1|TRBJ2-1|once|TRBD2
TGCGCCAGCAGTGAGACTAGCGGTGATTACAATGAGCAGTTCTTC
CASSETSGDYNEQFF
>TRBV13|TRBJ1-2|NA|TRBD1
TGTGCCAGCAGCCCCCTACAGGGGCGGCGATATGGCTACACCTTC
CASSPLQGRRYGYTF
>TRBV10-3|TRBJ2-3|NA|NA
TGTGCCATCAGTGAGCGAGAGGGCTTGGACACAGATACGCAGTATTTT
CAISEREGLDTDTQYF
>TRBV24-1|TRBJ1-2|NA|TRBD1
TGTGCCACCAGTCAGGGGGCTAACTATGGCTACACCTTC
CATSQGANYGYTF
>TRBV25-1|TRBJ1-2|NA|NA
TGTGCCAGCAGCCTGGCGGGGGATAACTATGGCTACACCTTC
CASSLAGDNYGYTF
>TRBV19|TRBJ2-7|NA|TRBD1
TGTGCCAGTAGTGTGGGACAGAGCTACGAGCAGTACTTC
CASSVGQSYEQYF
>TRBV30|TRBJ2-7|NA|NA
TGTGCCTGGAGACCACAGCTTCAATTCGAGCAGTACTTC
CAWRPQLQFEQYF